Below, 17 T cell receptor beta chains from the same sample are listed, as sequenced in a study of blood T cell repertoires in COVID-19. Clones were read by immunoSEQ multiplex PCR, and TCRdb kept only the in-frame ones, dropping some. Found here are roughly 230,000 clones, around 90% of them singletons; the top ten hold approximately 0.7%. The sample taken for sequencing was peripheral blood. All receptors come from a human donor in a cohort sampled during active COVID-19.

The chain employs TRBV30 and TRBJ1-6; 10 bases match TRBD1. The germline V gene has CDR1 GTSNPN and CDR2 SVGIG (reference sequence). The CDR3 has 13 residues. J lost 10 bases, V lost 4 bases, and 4 bases had no gene match. CDR3: CAWMGQGHSPLHF. The DNA of the CDR3 is TGTGCCTGGATGGGACAGGGGCACTCACCCCTCCACTTT. Based on the CDR3 plus reference TRBV30 and TRBJ1-6, the full variable domain is SQTIHQWPATLVQPVGSPLSLECTVEGTSNPNLYWYRQAAGRGLQLLFYSVGIGQISSEVPQNLSASRPQDRQFILSSKKLLLSDSGFYLCAWMGQGHSPLHFGNGTRLTVT.

This clone has a single count. The chain uses TRBV6-5 and TRBJ2-7; 8 bases fit TRBD1. The CDR3 contains 14 residues. Germline V gene data show CDR1 as MNHEY and CDR2 as SVGAGI. Trimming at V came to 4 bases and at J to 6 bases, leaving 8 bases not matched to a gene. The CDR3 DNA is TGTGCCAGCAGTTCCCCGGGACAGGCCGGCGAGCAGTACTTC. It is translated as CASSSPGQAGEQYF.

This clone came up a few times. DNA of the CDR3: TGTGCCAGCACCCCGGGACACGCCGATTCACCCCTCCACTTT. It translates to CASTPGHADSPLHF. The V gene is TRBV4-2, the J gene TRBJ1-6; TRBD1 is a possible D gene (6 bases). The V end lost 7 bases, the J end lost 8 bases, and 15 bases lay between the germline ends. The CDR3 is 14 residues long. Per germline, CDR1 LGHNA and CDR2 YNFKEQ.

J is TRBJ1-6 and V is TRBV28; D uncertain. V was shortened by 6 bases and J by 0 bases, with 12 bases between the two germline ends. This CDR3 comprises 16 residues. Looked up from germline, CDR1 is MDHEN and CDR2 is SYDVKM. DNA of the CDR3: TGTGCCAGCAGCTTGGACTGGAGCTCCTATAATTCACCCCTCCACTTT. Translating it yields CASSLDWSSYNSPLHF.

This chain links TRBV4-1 with TRBJ2-5, with 8 positions matching TRBD2. Germline CDR1 reads MGHRA; CDR2 reads YSYEKL. V dropped 1 base and J dropped 3; count of bases not matched to a gene: 7. CDR3 length equals 16 residues. The CDR3 DNA follows: TGCGCCAGCAGCCAAGCTAAGGGACTAGGAGAAGAGACCCAGTACTTC. Protein product: CASSQAKGLGEETQYF.

The chain employs TRBV3-1 (or the pseudogene TRBV3-2) and TRBJ2-5; 10 positions match TRBD2. V dropped 2 bases and J dropped 6; count of bases not matched to a gene: 12. The CDR3 totals 17 residues. Germline V lookup: CDR1 LGHDT, CDR2 YNNKEL (reference sequence). The CDR3 DNA sequence: TGTGCCAGCAGCCAACGGCCTAGCGGGAGAAGGAGAAAGACCCAGTACTTC. The encoded protein is CASSQRPSGRRRKTQYF.

This clone was counted once. The V gene is TRBV19, the J gene TRBJ2-1; 8 bases map to TRBD2. From germline, CDR1 is LNHDA and CDR2 SQIVND (reference sequence). V gave up 6 bases and J gave up 1 base; unmatched junction bases: 11. The length of the CDR3 is 17 residues. The CDR3 sequence is CASRPNSGSISYNEQFF. In DNA, the CDR3 is TGTGCCAGTAGACCTAACAGCGGGAGTATTTCCTACAATGAGCAGTTCTTC. The variable domain in full, with the rest retrieved from reference TRBV19 and TRBJ2-1, is DGGITQSPKYLFRKEGQNVTLSCEQNLNHDAMYWYRQDPGQGLRLIYYSQIVNDFQKGDIAEGYSVSREKKESFPLTVTSAQKNPTAFYLCASRPNSGSISYNEQFFGPGTRLTVL.

This CDR3 reads CASKDLDTGRSPLHF. The CDR3 nucleotides are TGTGCCAGCAAAGACTTGGACACAGGTCGTTCACCCCTCCACTTT. The rearrangement links TRBV27 to TRBJ1-6; a weak D match, TRBD1 (5 bases). CDR3 length equals 15 residues. From germline, CDR1 is MNHEY and CDR2 SMNVEV (reference sequence). V was pared by 7 bases and J by 9 bases, with 19 bases between.

The chain couples TRBV5-4 to TRBJ1-4; tentatively, D is TRBD1 (5 bases). Trimming took 4 bases from V and 8 from J, leaving 18 bases between them. CDR1 is SGHNT and CDR2 is YYREEE in the germline V gene (reference sequence). The CDR3 runs 15 residues. The CDR3 DNA is TGTGCCAGCAGCGTCAGGGCAGGGTCACGCGAAAAACTGTTTTTT. Its translation: CASSVRAGSREKLFF.

V usage is TRBV5-1 and J usage is TRBJ1-1, with TRBD1 matching 9 bases. Germline values: CDR1 SGHRS, CDR2 YFSETQ. Trimming at V came to 4 bases and at J to 3 bases, leaving 7 bases not matched to a gene. The CDR3 consists of 15 residues. The CDR3 region has the DNA TGCGCCAGCAGCCAGAGACAGGGGGGAGACACTGAAGCTTTCTTT. Its protein is CASSQRQGGDTEAFF.

The V call is TRBV4-1, the J call TRBJ1-6; D is possibly TRBD1 (5 bases). Trimming took off 1 base at V and 5 bases at J, with 12 bases between the two ends. In germline, CDR1 is MGHRA, CDR2 YSYEKL. The CDR3 has 16 residues. The CDR3 spells CASSQVYRTNNSPLHF. The CDR3 DNA reads TGCGCCAGCAGCCAAGTGTACAGGACCAATAATTCACCCCTCCACTTT.

The CDR3 reads CSAKSGTGNTEAFF. CDR3 DNA sequence: TGCAGCGCCAAATCCGGGACAGGGAACACTGAAGCTTTCTTT. V usage is TRBV29-1 and J usage is TRBJ1-1, with 8 positions matching TRBD1. The length of the CDR3 is 14 residues. The germline gives CDR1 SQVTM, CDR2 ANQGSEA. The V and J ends lost 7 bases and 1 base, in that order; junction bases with no gene match: 8. Full variable domain (rest looked up from reference TRBV29-1 and TRBJ1-1): SAVISQKPSRDICQRGTSLTIQCQVDSQVTMMFWYRQQPGQSLTLIATANQGSEATYESGFVIDKFPISRPNLTFSTLTVSNMSPEDSSIYLCSAKSGTGNTEAFFGQGTRLTVV.

The CDR3 sequence: CASSSGTGVYGYTF. The CDR3 DNA sequence: TGTGCCAGCAGCTCCGGGACAGGGGTATATGGCTACACCTTC. The chain carries TRBV7-2 and TRBJ1-2; 10 positions agree with TRBD1. Trimming took 4 bases from V and 5 from J; bases not matched to a gene: 4. The CDR3 consists of 14 residues. Per germline, CDR1 SGHTA and CDR2 FQGNSA.

The V and J genes are TRBV4-3 and TRBJ1-3, with a weak D call TRBD1 (6 bases). The V end was cut by 2 bases, the J end by 5 bases, with 10 bases between. Germline CDR1 and CDR2: LGHNA and YSLEER. This CDR3 has 14 amino acids. The CDR3 sequence is CASSQKGQRNTIYF. DNA of the CDR3: TGCGCCAGCAGCCAAAAAGGACAGCGAAACACCATATATTTT.

The rearrangement uses TRBV24-1 and TRBJ2-1; no definite D call. CDR3 length equals 13 residues. Per the germline V gene, CDR1 is KGHDR and CDR2 is SFDVKD. V was clipped by 3 bases and J by 8 bases, with 10 bases between them. CDR3 in amino acids: CATSDTVKYEQFF. Here the CDR3 DNA reads TGTGCCACCAGTGATACGGTTAAGTATGAGCAGTTCTTC.

The chain uses TRBV7-9 and TRBJ1-1; D is unclear. Trimming shortened V by 5 bases and J by 4 bases, and 8 bases separated the two germline ends. Germline values: CDR1 SEHNR, CDR2 FQNEAQ (reference sequence). CDR3 length: 12 amino acids. The CDR3 coding sequence is TGTGCCAGCAGCCAGAGGGTCACTGAAGCTTTCTTT. Amino acid sequence: CASSQRVTEAFF.

This clone showed up just a few times. The genes are TRBV6-2 or TRBV6-3 and TRBJ2-5, with TRBD1 identical over 10 bases. Losses at the gene ends were 0 bases for V and 1 base for J; bases not matched to a gene: 5. This CDR3 region has 17 residues. Germline lookup yields CDR1 MNHEY and CDR2 SVGEGT. In DNA form, the CDR3 reads TGTGCCAGCAGTTACTCGATCGGGACAGGGGTCCAAGAGACCCAGTACTTC. This gives the protein CASSYSIGTGVQETQYF.